This passage covers 14 T cell receptor beta chains from one sample sequenced in a study of blood T cell repertoires in COVID-19. Only in-frame clones appear in the TCRdb table, and some are missing; sequencing was by immunoSEQ multiplex PCR. The sample lists 30,000 to 35,000 clones, 80% to 90% occurring once. The sample comprised peripheral blood. These receptors were obtained from a woman aged 40 to 49 with active or convalescent COVID-19.

The CDR3 DNA reads as TGTGCCAGCTCGCCCGGGACTAGCTATCGCCCCGGGGAGCTGTTTTTT. It yields the protein CASSPGTSYRPGELFF. J is TRBJ2-2 and V is TRBV18, with TRBD2 matching 9 bases. Germline V lookup: CDR1 KGHSH, CDR2 LQKENI. CDR3 length equals 16 residues. V shed 6 bases, J shed 6 bases, and the junction held 11 bases outside the gene matches. Supplemented by reference TRBV18 and TRBJ2-2, the full variable domain reads NAGVMQNPRHLVRRRGQEARLRCSPMKGHSHVYWYRQLPEEGLKFMVYLQKENIIDESGMPKERFSAEFPKEGPSILRIQQVVRGDSAAYFCASSPGTSYRPGELFFGEGSRLTVL.

Here the CDR3 reads CASSQRQGPYEQYF. CDR3 DNA: TGTGCCAGCAGTCAAAGACAGGGTCCCTACGAGCAGTACTTC. The genes are TRBV27 and TRBJ2-7; the match to TRBD1 covers 7 bases. Germline assignment: CDR1 MNHEY and CDR2 SMNVEV (reference sequence). V dropped 5 bases and J dropped 2; count of bases not matched to a gene: 6. This CDR3 is built from 14 residues.

The chain uses TRBV7-9 and TRBJ1-4, with 9 bases aligning to TRBD1. Trimming cost V 5 bases and J 7 bases; bases outside gene matches: 17. Germline V CDR1 and CDR2: SEHNR, FQNEAQ (reference sequence). The CDR3 consists of 18 residues. CDR3 sequence (DNA): TGTGCCAGCAGCCGGACTCGGGACAGGGTTGGTTTTTCTGAAAAACTGTTTTTT. Translation gives CASSRTRDRVGFSEKLFF.

CDR3 coding DNA: TGTGCCAGCAGCTTTCGACTAGCAATCGGCTACAATGAGCAGTTCTTC. It codes for CASSFRLAIGYNEQFF. V and J are TRBV7-9 and TRBJ2-1, with 7 bases fitting TRBD2. Per the germline V gene, CDR1 is SEHNR and CDR2 is FQNEAQ (reference sequence). The CDR3 spans 16 residues. After removal of 3 bases from V and 3 bases from J, the junction contained 8 bases not matched to a gene.

This clone was recorded a few times. This sequence joins TRBV28 and TRBJ1-5; 7 nucleotides align to TRBD1. V was pared by 2 bases and J by 7 bases, with 11 bases of the junction left unmatched. Germline V gene sequence: CDR1 MDHEN, CDR2 SYDVKM. This CDR3 comprises 16 residues. In DNA, the CDR3 is TGTGCCAGCAGTTTACCGCGGACAGGCGGGGGGCAGCCCCAGCATTTT. Translating it yields CASSLPRTGGGQPQHF.

The chain combines TRBV10-1 with TRBJ2-7, with 10 bases aligning to TRBD2. Germline assignment: CDR1 WNHNN and CDR2 SYGVQD (reference sequence). V dropped 2 bases and J dropped 5; count of bases not matched to a gene: 6. The CDR3 has 15 amino acids. CDR3 region: CASSEELAGVNEQYF. The CDR3 DNA sequence: TGCGCCAGCAGTGAGGAGCTAGCGGGAGTAAACGAGCAGTACTTC.

The genes are TRBV5-1 and TRBJ2-2; 12 positions match TRBD2. Germline V CDR1 and CDR2: SGHRS, YFSETQ. Losses at the gene ends were 4 bases for V and 0 bases for J; bases not matched to a gene: 10. The CDR3 runs to 19 residues. This CDR3 is CASSRTTSGRGANTGELFF. The CDR3 DNA sequence: TGCGCCAGCAGCCGAACGACTAGCGGGAGAGGGGCGAACACCGGGGAGCTGTTTTTT.

The chain couples TRBV27 to TRBJ1-1; D gene ambiguous. The V and J ends lost 8 bases and 0 bases respectively, with 13 bases between them. The CDR3 totals 14 residues. Germline lookup yields CDR1 MNHEY and CDR2 SMNVEV (reference sequence). This CDR3 reads CASWSGPLNTEAFF. CDR3 DNA sequence: TGTGCCAGCTGGAGCGGACCGCTGAACACTGAAGCTTTCTTT.

The CDR3 is CASSVAGGPKAFF. CDR3 DNA: TGTGCCAGCAGCGTAGCCGGGGGTCCGAAAGCTTTCTTT. V gene TRBV9 combines with J gene TRBJ1-1; weak D call: TRBD1 (5 bases). Trimming took off 0 bases at V and 9 bases at J, with 12 bases between the two ends. This CDR3 is built from 13 residues. Germline V CDR1 and CDR2: SGDLS, YYNGEE.

V usage is TRBV28 and J usage is TRBJ1-5; the D gene is possibly TRBD1 (6 bases). Trimming left V 5 bases short and J 2 bases short, with 16 bases between. The CDR3 consists of 16 residues. The germline gives CDR1 MDHEN, CDR2 SYDVKM. The CDR3: CASSRHRGARNQPQHF. The CDR3 coding sequence is TGTGCCAGCAGTCGCCACCGGGGGGCCCGCAATCAGCCCCAGCATTTT.

V gene TRBV7-6 combines with J gene TRBJ1-2, with a possible D match to TRBD1 (6 bases). The V gene's germline CDR1 is SGHVS and CDR2 FNYEAQ. CDR3 length equals 14 residues. Between the trimmed V and J ends, which lost 5 bases and 4 bases, there was a span of 14 bases. CDR3 in amino acids: CASSLEQGSYGYTF. CDR3 bases: TGTGCCAGCAGCCTTGAACAGGGAAGCTATGGCTACACCTTC.

The genes are TRBV7-2 and TRBJ2-7; 10 bases match TRBD2. CDR1 and CDR2 from the germline V gene are SGHTA and FQGNSA. This CDR3 is built from 16 residues. V dropped 6 bases and J dropped 0; count of bases not matched to a gene: 8. The CDR3 sequence is CASRRGSGGVSYEQYF. The CDR3 nucleotides are TGTGCCAGCAGGCGAGGGAGCGGGGGGGTCTCCTACGAGCAGTACTTC.

J is TRBJ1-2 and V is TRBV9; D ambiguous. V was shortened by 3 bases and J by 6 bases, with 15 bases between the two germline ends. The CDR3 loop spans 14 amino acids. CDR1 is SGDLS and CDR2 is YYNGEE in the germline V gene. The CDR3 reads CASSGSVASDGYTF. The CDR3 nucleotides read TGTGCCAGCAGCGGTAGCGTGGCGTCGGATGGCTACACCTTC. The complete variable domain, with remaining parts taken from reference TRBV9 and TRBJ1-2, reads DSGVTQTPKHLITATGQRVTLRCSPRSGDLSVYWYQQSLDQGLQFLIQYYNGEERAKGNILERFSAQQFPDLHSELNLSSLELGDSALYFCASSGSVASDGYTFGSGTRLTVV.

This clone occurred once. This rearrangement joins TRBV13 to TRBJ2-2; 7 bases map to TRBD2. The CDR3 sequence is 15 residues long. Germline assignment: CDR1 PRHDT and CDR2 FYEKMQ (reference sequence). V lost 3 bases, J lost 4 bases, and 5 bases stayed unmatched. The chain's CDR3 is CASSLYREGTGELFF. The CDR3, as DNA: TGTGCCAGCAGCTTGTATAGGGAGGGCACCGGGGAGCTGTTTTTT.